The present T cell receptor (beta chain) was sequenced within a study of T cells in Graves' hyperthyroidism and ophthalmopathy. Study conclusions and caveats: Most clonotypes that expanded in the thyroid above 0.001 also showed up in blood.

Concerning this clonotype: Its antigen is still unknown.

Amplification targeted TCR beta CDR3 regions from RNA transcripts. HTBI primers were employed in a first-round RT-PCR of the TCR CDR3. TCRdb redid the calling of the multiplex PCR reads with MiXCR, one entry per CDR3 protein. The sample contains around 300,000 distinct CDR3 sequences, approximately 13% of which appear only once. The TCR was taken from a woman in her 40s with Graves' hyperthyroidism. The sequenced sample was blood.

The CDR3 region is CAISLTEVDSGANVLTF. CDR3 nucleotide sequence: TGTGCCATCAGCCTGACAGAAGTTGACTCTGGGGCCAACGTCCTGACTTTC. This chain joins TRBV10-3 and TRBJ2-6; TRBD1 might be the D (5 bases). The CDR3 is 17 residues long. Germline V gene sequence: CDR1 ENHRY, CDR2 SYGVKD. The V and J ends lost 6 bases and 0 bases respectively, with 15 bases between them.